This T cell receptor beta chain was retrieved from a study of blood T cell repertoires in COVID-19 (TCRdb year 2020). As for the study more broadly: The collaborator samples originated in the United States, Italy and Spain and spanned the acute and convalescent phases of COVID-19. The material from the prospective study consisted of cDNA or gDNA derived from T cells, B-cell-depleted T cells, or PBMCs. Deeply sampled blood TCRbeta repertoires from subjects exposed to, actively infected with, or recovered from COVID-19 were included in the dataset. The repertoires were released in a freely available public database meant as a resource for research on the immune response to SARS-CoV-2. The samples were drawn from the first 160 participants of the ongoing ImmuneRACE study and from over 950 subjects provided by 6 global collaborators. Nearly every sample came with metadata listing a de-identified subject ID, COVID-19 status, age in years and sex. HLA class I and class II types, where available, came from metadata supplied by the sample provider rather than from assay-based typing. The paper's findings and limits, for the study overall: The amount of clinical and demographic metadata varied by source and participant and was provided uncurated.

TCRbeta CDR3 regions were amplified from genomic DNA by means of the immunoSEQ Assay, a bias-controlled multiplex PCR. As for how the authors treated the data: The number of nucleated cells in each sample was estimated from the amplification of reference gene primers within the assay. To quantify the absolute abundance of each unique TCRbeta CDR3 rearrangement, sequence reads were collapsed and filtered. Productive Simpson clonality was computed per sample as the square root of Simpson's diversity index over productive rearrangements. This immuneACCESS table, as held by TCRdb, lists in-frame sequences with V and J called but not all clones. Of the missing ones, under half trace to an unresolved V gene in checked studies; the others have no known cause. Clone size and V and J calls were adopted from that table, with D and trimming inferred from the DNA. The sample profile shows over 70,000 clones; over 75% of them were found once. The ten largest clones add up to 11% of the sample.

The junction shows trimming of 5 bases on V and 1 base on J, and the gene matches do not reach 6 bases of it. From the germline V gene, CDR1 is KGHDR and CDR2 is SFDVKD. Inclusive of the bounding cysteine and phenylalanine, the CDR3 is 16 residues long. The entry retains the CDR3 DNA only, 48 bases that are in frame from base 1. In regard to this clone: Its recognized antigen is unknown. Base qualities are missing; no much larger clone stands one base away.

Collaborating institutions collected whole blood in K2EDTA tubes following their own protocols. Collaborator samples were shipped for TCRbeta analysis as frozen whole blood, isolated PBMCs, or DNA extracted from either sample type. The V gene is TRBV24-1 and the J gene is TRBJ2-3; TRBD1 matches 9 bases in the middle. This sequence was found in a man older than 75 with acute or convalescent COVID-19. Sequencing input: peripheral blood. The sequence in DNA is TGTGCCACCAGTGGGGGACAGGGAACCGGCACAGATACGCAGTATTTT. Protein translation: CATSGGQGTGTDTQYF.